This T cell receptor beta chain was recorded in a study of beta chain features in type 1 diabetes. Broader study findings: Here, the possible influence of HLA type (on TCRB rearrangement) remained unresolved.

About this clone: The antigen remains unidentified.

Each of the CD4+ naive, central memory, regulatory and stem cell-like memory populations was sorted via CD45RO/CCR7/CD25/CD127/CD95/CD27. The isolated RNA, all of it, was reverse transcribed, so expressed TCRB transcripts were what got sequenced. An average of about 3.5 million reads was obtained for naive, central memory and regulatory T cell samples. Clones were sequenced by immunoSEQ multiplex PCR, and TCRdb holds only the in-frame ones, with some missing. The sample consists of under 900,000 clones, 15% to 20% of them appearing once. The CDR3 extends over 14 amino acids. V lost 5 bases to trimming and J lost 5 bases; unmatched junction nucleotides: 4. CDR1 and CDR2 from the germline V gene are LGHNA and YNFKEQ.

This sequence was found in a young woman in good health. The J gene is TRBJ2-3, the V gene TRBV4-2; TRBD1 agrees at 10 bases. The sequenced material came from naive CD4+ T cells from blood. The CDR3 DNA is TGTGCCAGCAGCGGGACAGGGGCTCGAGATACGCAGTATTTT. This codes for CASSGTGARDTQYF.